This T cell receptor (beta chain) was profiled in a study of CXCR3 chemokines and chemotherapy response in bladder cancer. This clonotype was recorded many times. TCRdb re-derived calls from the PCR reads in MiXCR, one entry per CDR3 protein. The top ten clones hold around 26% of a sample with 13,000 or so distinct CDR3 sequences, under 15% of them seen once. Looked up from germline, CDR1 is MNHEY and CDR2 is SVGEGT. V lost 2 bases to trimming and J lost 3 bases, with 20 bases between them. The CDR3 totals 18 residues. The gene calls are TRBV6-2 or TRBV6-3 and TRBJ1-5; no firm D call. This receptor was taken from a human donor with bladder cancer that did not respond to neoadjuvant chemotherapy. The sample was acquired from a patient whose treatment included neoadjuvant chemotherapy. The CDR3: CASSYTPGRVENNQPQHF. For the CDR3, the DNA is TGTGCCAGCAGTTACACCCCCGGACGGGTTGAAAACAATCAGCCCCAGCATTTT.